Listed below are T cell receptor beta chains from one sample, sequenced in a study of cytomegalovirus exposure and HLA in healthy donors. TCRdb's table, derived via immunoSEQ multiplex PCR, lists solely in-frame clones and lacks some. The sample has 110,000 or so clones, about 78% seen once. The sample consisted of PBMCs. Receptors were obtained from a woman younger than 45 in good health and CMV-seropositive. CDR3s include the opening cysteine and the closing phenylalanine or tryptophan. Each record gives: J gene, V gene, clone size, D gene, CDR3 protein, CDR3 DNA. D genes are given only for firm matches. Clone size is stated in some rows and not others, as once, few, many or a class when expanded.

j_gene: TRBJ1-5
v_gene: TRBV21-1
abundance: .
d_gene: .
CDR3aa: CASSKVGGTGQPQHF
CDR3nt: TGTGCCAGCAGCAAAGTTGGGGGGACCGGTCAGCCCCAGCATTTT

j_gene: TRBJ2-1
v_gene: TRBV29-1
abundance: .
d_gene: .
CDR3aa: CSVVKSPRPSYNEQFF
CDR3nt: TGCAGCGTTGTTAAGTCCCCTAGACCCTCCTACAATGAGCAGTTCTTC

j_gene: TRBJ2-7
v_gene: TRBV23-1
abundance: .
d_gene: TRBD1
CDR3aa: CASGLPGQGRYEQYF
CDR3nt: TGCGCCAGCGGATTACCGGGACAGGGCAGGTACGAGCAGTACTTC

j_gene: TRBJ2-5
v_gene: TRBV7-2
abundance: .
d_gene: TRBD1
CDR3aa: CASSARQGETQYF
CDR3nt: TGTGCCAGCAGCGCTCGACAGGGTGAGACCCAGTACTTC

j_gene: TRBJ1-2
v_gene: TRBV5-5
abundance: .
d_gene: TRBD1
CDR3aa: CASSLPDREVYGYTF
CDR3nt: TGTGCCAGCAGCTTGCCCGACAGGGAAGTCTATGGCTACACCTTC

j_gene: TRBJ2-1
v_gene: TRBV7-3
abundance: .
d_gene: .
CDR3aa: CASSLDRGSGEQFF
CDR3nt: TGTGCCAGCAGCTTAGATCGGGGATCAGGTGAGCAGTTCTTC

j_gene: TRBJ2-7
v_gene: TRBV27
abundance: .
d_gene: TRBD1
CDR3aa: CASSTDRGSSYEQYF
CDR3nt: TGTGCCAGCAGCACCGACAGGGGGTCTTCCTACGAGCAGTACTTC

j_gene: TRBJ1-1
v_gene: TRBV19
abundance: .
d_gene: .
CDR3aa: CASSSLAGKTEAFF
CDR3nt: TGTGCCAGTAGTAGTTTGGCAGGGAAAACTGAAGCTTTCTTT

j_gene: TRBJ2-1
v_gene: TRBV13
abundance: .
d_gene: .
CDR3aa: CARGQTGGTTYNEQFF
CDR3nt: TGTGCCAGGGGCCAGACAGGCGGAACGACCTACAATGAGCAGTTCTTC

j_gene: TRBJ1-2
v_gene: TRBV6-5
abundance: .
d_gene: .
CDR3aa: CASRSVGSGYTF
CDR3nt: TGTGCCAGCAGATCGGTCGGGTCTGGCTACACCTTC

j_gene: TRBJ2-2
v_gene: TRBV27
abundance: .
d_gene: .
CDR3aa: CASSVLGTNGANTGELFF
CDR3nt: TGTGCCAGCAGTGTCCTCGGGACAAATGGGGCGAACACCGGGGAGCTGTTTTTT

j_gene: TRBJ1-4
v_gene: TRBV11-3
abundance: .
d_gene: .
CDR3aa: CASSLDSGRNEKLFF
CDR3nt: TGTGCCAGCAGCTTAGACTCAGGGCGTAATGAAAAACTGTTTTTT

j_gene: TRBJ1-4
v_gene: TRBV11-3
abundance: .
d_gene: TRBD1
CDR3aa: CASSRQGSTNEKLFF
CDR3nt: TGTGCCAGCAGTCGACAGGGGTCAACTAATGAAAAACTGTTTTTT

j_gene: TRBJ1-2
v_gene: TRBV7-9
abundance: few
d_gene: TRBD1
CDR3aa: CASSYTGTVDYGYTF
CDR3nt: TGTGCCAGCAGCTATACCGGGACAGTCGATTATGGCTACACCTTC

j_gene: TRBJ2-5
v_gene: TRBV29-1
abundance: .
d_gene: TRBD2
CDR3aa: CSVGVPAGVQETQYF
CDR3nt: TGCAGCGTTGGTGTCCCAGCGGGGGTCCAAGAGACCCAGTACTTC

j_gene: TRBJ1-1
v_gene: TRBV4-2
abundance: .
d_gene: .
CDR3aa: CASSQDVLRIALNTEAFF
CDR3nt: TGTGCCAGCAGCCAAGATGTCCTGAGGATTGCCCTGAACACTGAAGCTTTCTTT

j_gene: TRBJ2-1
v_gene: TRBV15
abundance: .
d_gene: TRBD1
CDR3aa: CATSRPSQGAINEQFF
CDR3nt: TGTGCCACCAGCAGACCCTCGCAGGGGGCCATCAATGAGCAGTTCTTC

j_gene: TRBJ2-2
v_gene: TRBV30
abundance: .
d_gene: .
CDR3aa: CAWEALTMVTGELFF
CDR3nt: TGTGCCTGGGAGGCGCTGACGATGGTGACCGGGGAGCTGTTTTTT

j_gene: TRBJ2-7
v_gene: TRBV5-4
abundance: .
d_gene: TRBD2
CDR3aa: CASSLGTGTSAYEQYF
CDR3nt: TGTGCCAGCAGCTTGGGGACCGGGACTAGCGCCTACGAGCAGTACTTC

j_gene: TRBJ2-7
v_gene: TRBV5-4
abundance: .
d_gene: TRBD2
CDR3aa: CASSMGLAGTGSYEQYF
CDR3nt: TGTGCCAGCAGCATGGGACTAGCGGGAACGGGCTCCTACGAGCAGTACTTC

j_gene: TRBJ2-2
v_gene: TRBV7-3
abundance: .
d_gene: TRBD2
CDR3aa: CASSSPGIAGVFGELFF
CDR3nt: TGTGCCAGCAGCTCCCCCGGGATAGCGGGAGTATTCGGGGAGCTGTTTTTT

j_gene: TRBJ2-5
v_gene: TRBV9
abundance: .
d_gene: .
CDR3aa: CASSVGLSGSPDQETQYF
CDR3nt: TGTGCCAGCAGCGTAGGGTTGAGCGGCAGCCCGGACCAAGAGACCCAGTACTTC

j_gene: TRBJ2-4
v_gene: TRBV18
abundance: once
d_gene: .
CDR3aa: CASSRQQNIQYF
CDR3nt: TGTGCCAGCTCACGACAGCAAAACATTCAGTACTTC

j_gene: TRBJ1-2
v_gene: TRBV19
abundance: .
d_gene: TRBD1
CDR3aa: CASSIPGTVTIYGYTF
CDR3nt: TGTGCCAGTAGTATTCCCGGGACAGTGACAATCTATGGCTACACCTTC

j_gene: TRBJ1-4
v_gene: TRBV5-4
abundance: few
d_gene: TRBD1
CDR3aa: CASSFGDRGLANEKLFF
CDR3nt: TGTGCCAGCAGCTTCGGGGACAGGGGGCTTGCTAATGAAAAACTGTTTTTT

j_gene: TRBJ2-1
v_gene: TRBV9
abundance: .
d_gene: TRBD2
CDR3aa: CASSDTSGRPEQFF
CDR3nt: TGTGCCAGCAGCGACACGAGCGGGAGACCGGAGCAGTTCTTC

j_gene: TRBJ2-1
v_gene: TRBV7-3
abundance: .
d_gene: TRBD2
CDR3aa: CASSWTSGRDYSEQFF
CDR3nt: TGTGCCAGCAGTTGGACTAGCGGGAGAGACTACAGTGAGCAGTTCTTC

j_gene: TRBJ2-2
v_gene: TRBV4-1
abundance: .
d_gene: TRBD2
CDR3aa: CASSQPVASGGSANTGELFF
CDR3nt: TGCGCCAGCAGCCAACCAGTGGCTAGCGGGGGAAGCGCGAACACCGGGGAGCTGTTTTTT

j_gene: TRBJ2-7
v_gene: TRBV9
abundance: .
d_gene: TRBD2
CDR3aa: CASSPGLAETYEQYF
CDR3nt: TGTGCCAGCAGCCCGGGACTAGCGGAGACCTACGAGCAGTACTTC

j_gene: TRBJ2-7
v_gene: TRBV19
abundance: .
d_gene: TRBD2
CDR3aa: CASSISFAGGSYEQYF
CDR3nt: TGTGCCAGTAGTATCTCTTTTGCGGGAGGTTCCTACGAGCAGTACTTC

j_gene: TRBJ1-2
v_gene: TRBV5-1
abundance: .
d_gene: .
CDR3aa: CASSLSTEGYTF
CDR3nt: TGCGCCAGCAGCTTAAGCACCGAAGGCTACACCTTC

j_gene: TRBJ1-2
v_gene: TRBV18
abundance: .
d_gene: .
CDR3aa: CASSPGTDGYTF
CDR3nt: TGTGCCAGCTCACCAGGTACAGATGGCTACACCTTC

j_gene: TRBJ1-1
v_gene: TRBV5-4
abundance: once
d_gene: .
CDR3aa: CASSSILETGGMNTEAFF
CDR3nt: TGTGCCAGCAGCTCCATATTGGAGACAGGCGGCATGAACACTGAAGCTTTCTTT

j_gene: TRBJ1-2
v_gene: TRBV4-1
abundance: once
d_gene: .
CDR3aa: CASSQGINYGYTF
CDR3nt: TGCGCCAGCAGCCAAGGTATTAACTATGGCTACACCTTC

j_gene: TRBJ1-4
v_gene: TRBV5-6
abundance: .
d_gene: .
CDR3aa: CASSLLSGAGTNEKLFF
CDR3nt: TGTGCCAGCAGCTTATTGTCAGGGGCAGGGACTAATGAAAAACTGTTTTTT

j_gene: TRBJ2-7
v_gene: TRBV6-5
abundance: .
d_gene: TRBD2
CDR3aa: CASSAGVLYEQYF
CDR3nt: TGTGCCAGTTCGGCGGGGGTTCTGTACGAGCAGTACTTC

j_gene: TRBJ2-6
v_gene: TRBV7-6
abundance: .
d_gene: TRBD1
CDR3aa: CASSQGAGANVLTF
CDR3nt: TGTGCCAGCAGCCAGGGGGCTGGGGCCAACGTCCTGACTTTC

j_gene: TRBJ2-5
v_gene: TRBV2
abundance: .
d_gene: TRBD2
CDR3aa: CASRTSGGSTQETQYF
CDR3nt: TGTGCCAGCCGGACTAGCGGAGGTAGCACTCAAGAGACCCAGTACTTC

j_gene: TRBJ1-1
v_gene: TRBV6-1
abundance: few
d_gene: .
CDR3aa: CASSEYGETEAFF
CDR3nt: TGTGCCAGCAGTGAATATGGGGAGACTGAAGCTTTCTTT

j_gene: TRBJ2-3
v_gene: TRBV19
abundance: .
d_gene: .
CDR3aa: CASSLQGTTGTDTQYF
CDR3nt: TGTGCCAGTAGTTTACAGGGTACGACGGGGACAGATACGCAGTATTTT

j_gene: TRBJ2-7
v_gene: TRBV15
abundance: once
d_gene: TRBD2
CDR3aa: CATSRDGTGTISYEQYF
CDR3nt: TGTGCCACCAGCAGAGATGGCACCGGGACTATCTCCTACGAGCAGTACTTC

j_gene: TRBJ2-2
v_gene: TRBV7-7
abundance: .
d_gene: TRBD1
CDR3aa: CASSSPRGQLPGTGELFF
CDR3nt: TGTGCTAGCAGCTCACCCCGGGGACAGCTCCCGGGGACCGGGGAGCTGTTTTTT

j_gene: TRBJ1-3
v_gene: TRBV6-1
abundance: .
d_gene: .
CDR3aa: CASSEVRHSGNTIYF
CDR3nt: TGTGCCAGCAGTGAAGTTCGACACTCTGGAAACACCATATATTTT

j_gene: TRBJ2-3
v_gene: TRBV6-4
abundance: .
d_gene: .
CDR3aa: CASSDSGEADTQYF
CDR3nt: TGTGCCAGCAGTGACTCGGGAGAAGCAGATACGCAGTATTTT

j_gene: TRBJ1-1
v_gene: TRBV19
abundance: .
d_gene: .
CDR3aa: CASSLTSTRVSTEAFF
CDR3nt: TGTGCCAGTAGTCTCACCTCGACCAGGGTTAGCACTGAAGCTTTCTTT

j_gene: TRBJ1-5
v_gene: TRBV19
abundance: few
d_gene: TRBD1
CDR3aa: CASSIGLPGQGYQPQHF
CDR3nt: TGTGCCAGTAGTATTGGACTGCCGGGACAGGGATATCAGCCCCAGCATTTT

j_gene: TRBJ1-1
v_gene: TRBV5-4
abundance: .
d_gene: TRBD1
CDR3aa: CASSWDSSPNTEAFF
CDR3nt: TGTGCCAGCAGCTGGGACAGTTCCCCGAACACTGAAGCTTTCTTT

j_gene: TRBJ2-2
v_gene: TRBV18
abundance: .
d_gene: .
CDR3aa: CASSPPVRGTGELFF
CDR3nt: TGTGCCAGCTCACCACCGGTAAGGGGCACCGGGGAGCTGTTTTTT

j_gene: TRBJ2-7
v_gene: TRBV18
abundance: .
d_gene: TRBD2
CDR3aa: CASSPLASGLSYEQYF
CDR3nt: TGTGCCAGCTCACCATTGGCTAGCGGGCTCTCCTACGAGCAGTACTTC

j_gene: TRBJ1-2
v_gene: TRBV6-1
abundance: .
d_gene: TRBD1
CDR3aa: CASRLQGAEGYTF
CDR3nt: TGTGCCAGCAGACTACAGGGGGCTGAGGGCTACACCTTC

j_gene: TRBJ2-2
v_gene: TRBV5-1
abundance: .
d_gene: .
CDR3aa: CASSSAAYTGELFF
CDR3nt: TGCGCCAGCAGCTCGGCGGCCTACACCGGGGAGCTGTTTTTT

j_gene: TRBJ2-1
v_gene: TRBV30
abundance: .
d_gene: .
CDR3aa: CAWSVGQGYNEQFF
CDR3nt: TGTGCCTGGAGTGTGGGGCAGGGATACAATGAGCAGTTCTTC

j_gene: TRBJ2-3
v_gene: TRBV27
abundance: .
d_gene: TRBD2
CDR3aa: CASSETGGTQYF
CDR3nt: TGTGCCAGCAGCGAAACGGGGGGTACGCAGTATTTT

j_gene: TRBJ2-5
v_gene: TRBV6-6
abundance: .
d_gene: .
CDR3aa: CATASQETQYF
CDR3nt: TGTGCCACCGCCAGCCAAGAGACCCAGTACTTC

j_gene: TRBJ2-2
v_gene: TRBV25-1
abundance: .
d_gene: .
CDR3aa: CASSEGPSPGELFF
CDR3nt: TGTGCCAGCAGTGAAGGGCCAAGCCCCGGGGAGCTGTTTTTT

j_gene: TRBJ1-1
v_gene: TRBV6-6
abundance: .
d_gene: .
CDR3aa: CASSYVGGNTEAFF
CDR3nt: TGTGCCAGCAGTTACGTTGGGGGCAACACTGAAGCTTTCTTT

j_gene: TRBJ2-7
v_gene: TRBV6-6
abundance: few
d_gene: TRBD1
CDR3aa: CASSYDAGGPSYEQYF
CDR3nt: TGTGCCAGCAGTTACGACGCAGGGGGTCCTTCCTACGAGCAGTACTTC

j_gene: TRBJ1-2
v_gene: TRBV19
abundance: few
d_gene: .
CDR3aa: CASSIALNLGGASGYTF
CDR3nt: TGTGCCAGTAGTATAGCACTCAACTTGGGGGGAGCTAGTGGCTACACCTTC

j_gene: TRBJ2-5
v_gene: TRBV9
abundance: .
d_gene: .
CDR3aa: CASSVGKTGPGGGETQYF
CDR3nt: TGTGCCAGCAGCGTAGGGAAGACAGGCCCGGGGGGAGGAGAGACCCAGTACTTC